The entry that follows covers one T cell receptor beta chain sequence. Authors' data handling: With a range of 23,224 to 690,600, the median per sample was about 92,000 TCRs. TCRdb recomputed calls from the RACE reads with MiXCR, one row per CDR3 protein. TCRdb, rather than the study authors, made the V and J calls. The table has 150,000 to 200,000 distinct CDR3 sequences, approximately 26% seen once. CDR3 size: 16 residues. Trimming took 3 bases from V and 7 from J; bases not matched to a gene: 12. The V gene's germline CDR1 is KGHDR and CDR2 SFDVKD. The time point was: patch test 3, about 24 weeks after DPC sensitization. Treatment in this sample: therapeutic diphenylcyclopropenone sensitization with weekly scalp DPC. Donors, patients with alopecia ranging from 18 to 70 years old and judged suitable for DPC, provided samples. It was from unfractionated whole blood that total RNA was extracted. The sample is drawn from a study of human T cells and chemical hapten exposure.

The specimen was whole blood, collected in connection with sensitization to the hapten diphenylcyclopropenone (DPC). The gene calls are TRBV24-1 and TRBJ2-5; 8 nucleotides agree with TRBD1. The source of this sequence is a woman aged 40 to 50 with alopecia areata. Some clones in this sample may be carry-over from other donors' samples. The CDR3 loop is CATSDPGQGGMVTQYF. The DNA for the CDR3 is TGTGCCACCAGTGATCCCGGACAGGGCGGAATGGTGACCCAGTACTTC.